This record looks at one TCR beta chain sequence and its context. It lacks a known antigen. Base quality data are lacking; no much larger clone is found one base away. In light of the paper, this sample's treatment or condition label describes: oral pan-JAK inhibitor, 5-10 mg twice daily. From alopecia areata patients, peripheral blood was collected along with lesional scalp punch biopsies. Human scalp biopsies were fixed immediately in PAXgene tissue containers. The data derive from a study of CD8+ T cells in alopecia areata (dated by TCRdb to 2016 to 2018). Regarding the complete study: Treated patients were enrolled in an open-label pilot trial of oral tofacitinib, 5 to 10 mg twice daily, for moderate-to-severe alopecia areata. Tofacitinib was given for 6 to 18 months, followed by 6 months of follow-up off drug to assess delayed response and recurrence. Disease severity in treated patients was measured with the SALT score, which quantifies the percentage of affected scalp surface area. The study used high-throughput TCRbeta sequencing to examine T cell clonal expansion in alopecia areata, in both the C3H/HeJ mouse model and human patients. Human TCRbeta sequencing covered scalp tissue and sorted CD4+ and CD8+ peripheral blood T cells from patchy and totalis/universalis alopecia areata patients and healthy controls. Patients on tofacitinib were biopsied at baseline and after 4 and 24 weeks of treatment, and several of the patients also had a later scalp biopsy. Scalp clonality was compared across normal scalp (n=4), patchy alopecia areata scalp (n=8), and alopecia totalis/universalis scalp (n=8). RNA was obtained with the PAXgene miRNA kit for fixed scalp, the miRNeasy kit for PBMCs, and the RNeasy kit for mouse skin. immunoSEQ multiplex PCR using 35 Vbeta forward primers and 13 Jbeta reverse primers was used to amplify TCRbeta CDR3 regions. Results and caveats for the whole study, not just this receptor: Compared with mice, TCR sequences shared between patients were less clear, possibly partly because of HLA diversity across the patient population. Unlike mouse skin, where gammadelta T cells dominate, normal human skin contains resident alphabeta T cells that get sequenced too, which complicates analysis of the scalp TCR repertoire. The treated cohort was small, with a single nonresponder, so links between baseline CD8+ expansion and response need larger studies. Many expanded lesional clones were found to persist in scalp and blood during tofacitinib treatment, and relapse after treatment cessation may be partly explained by this persistence. Compared with normal scalp, lesional scalp, particularly in alopecia totalis/universalis, had higher clonality and more expanded CD8+ clones, which suggests antigenic drive. Tofacitinib significantly decreased scalp clonality and the number of expanded CD8+ clones among the top 100 scalp clones.

CDR1 is given as MNHNS and CDR2 as SASEGT, both from the germline V gene. The germline ends are 11 bases apart after V is trimmed by 6 bases and J by 0 bases. From cysteine to phenylalanine, the CDR3 is 14 amino acids long. Just the 42-base CDR3 DNA is kept, in frame starting at base 1. Library method: the immunoSEQ multiplex PCR assay. RNA was extracted from all samples and reverse transcribed into cDNA as template for TCR sequencing. SuperScript III was used to make first-strand cDNA, primed with a 2:1 mix of oligo-dT and random hexamers. A synthetic immune receptor repertoire was used to assess amplification bias, and residual bias was removed computationally. Under the source paper's analysis protocol: Raw reads were preprocessed to remove errors, and CDR3 was defined according to IMGT conventions as the region from the conserved cysteine to phenylalanine. Clonality was computed as 1 minus the Shannon entropy, with the entropy normalized by log2 of the number of productive unique TCRs. Scalp TCRbeta sequences were cross-referenced with sorted blood CD4 and CD8 repertoires so that the CD4 or CD8 identity of scalp clones could be inferred. This is the immuneACCESS table as TCRdb keeps it, with only in-frame sequences that have V and J called. A part of the clones is gone; compared with another copy, unresolved V genes explain less than half, and the rest is unexplained. V, J and clone size are those of that table, while D and trimming were read from the DNA. For this sample the table gives approximately 6,000 clones, of which 50% to 70% were detected only once. Clones ranked in the top ten supply approximately 8.1% of the sample.

The specimen comprised skin, sampled at approximately week 34, from a patient treated with tofacitinib. The receptor comes from a human donor with alopecia areata. The chain is made from TRBV6-1 and TRBJ2-5; the D gene remains uncertain. The sequenced DNA: TGTGCCAGCAGGCCCGGTCCGTACCAAGAGACCCAGTACTTC. This codes for CASRPGPYQETQYF.